This T cell receptor beta chain stems from a study of blood T cells in healthy people across ages. Study in general: About one barcoded beta molecule per two T cells came from capture by template switching.

A second PCR of 7 to 11 cycles used a sample-barcoded 5' primer and a J-beta primer mix. Sequencing recovered at least 2.5 million CDR3-containing paired-end reads from each sample. TCRdb recomputed calls from the 5' RACE reads with MiXCR, one row per CDR3 protein. Among about 1.1 million distinct CDR3 sequences listed, around two fifths were seen once. Researchers report isolating at least 6 million PBMCs per sample. Germline V gene sequence: CDR1 ENHRY, CDR2 SYGVKD. The junction had 4 bases not matched to a gene; V was cut back by 2 bases and J by 5 bases. CDR3 size: 15 residues. The rearrangement joins TRBV10-3 to TRBJ2-1; 9 nucleotides match TRBD2. This TCR came from a man aged 18 to 29 in good health. Sample: blood. The CDR3 is CAISEASGTHNEQFF. The CDR3 region has the DNA TGTGCCATCAGTGAGGCTAGCGGGACTCACAATGAGCAGTTCTTC.